This T cell receptor (beta chain) originates from a study of spatial heterogeneity in lung cancer. Study outcomes and limitations: Nonsynonymous mutations, ubiquitous and regional, were tracked respectively by counts of ubiquitous and regional expanded TCRs. How many expanded intratumoral alpha and beta TCRs were present tracked the tumor mutation count, which was a count of nonsynonymous mutations.

Germline loops: CDR1 DFQATT, CDR2 SNEGSKA (reference sequence). The length of the CDR3 is 15 residues. Trimming took 3 bases from V and 7 from J; bases not matched to a gene: 9. TCRdb re-called the 5' RACE reads through MiXCR, storing one row per CDR3 protein. The sample consists of several thousand distinct CDR3 sequences, 29% of them appearing once. Relative to its sample, this clonotype is medium-sized. Its target is unknown. The time point is: sample taken at primary tumor resection. Extraction of whole RNA from tumor, nontumor lung or frozen PBMC preceded unsorted sequencing. The sequencing used lung tumor tissue, collected at surgery. This TCR was sampled from a female donor with early-stage non-small cell lung cancer. This chain joins TRBV20-1 and TRBJ1-6; 7 positions match TRBD1. The CDR3 DNA is TGCAGTGCTAGCCCAACAGGGGTAGGGAATTCACCCCTCCACTTT. As protein: CSASPTGVGNSPLHF.